Described below is a single T cell receptor (beta chain) sequence and its context. Antigen unknown. The CDR3 is 14 residues long. Per the germline V gene, CDR1 is GTSNPN and CDR2 is SVGIG (reference sequence). Trimming took 2 bases from V and 5 from J, leaving 14 bases between them. The data are from a study of cytomegalovirus exposure and HLA in healthy donors. Study results and caveats: Cytomegalovirus-associated status was assigned to about 170 TCR beta chains. High specificity and sensitivity for cytomegalovirus status were reported for the classifier. The CMV antigen specificity of a few CMV-associated chains was confirmed through in vitro analysis. A later analysis found first-cohort TCR clusters tended to co-occur in the 110 or so validation repertoires.

Here immunoSEQ multiplex PCR was the method, and the copy in TCRdb shows in-frame clones only, minus some. The sample has 150,000 to 200,000 clones, just under 90% seen once. The source is a woman aged 25 to 39 in good health and CMV-seronegative. Sequenced material: PBMCs. The rearrangement uses TRBV30 and TRBJ2-3; tentatively, D is TRBD2 (5 bases). The CDR3 bases are TGTGCCTGGAGTTTAGGGTCTCGGGGAGATACGCAGTATTTT. This sequence encodes CAWSLGSRGDTQYF.